One sample yielded the 4 T cell receptor beta chains listed below, sequenced in a study of T cells in Graves' hyperthyroidism and ophthalmopathy (dated by TCRdb to the late 2010s). The library was built by means of multiplex PCR. Sequencing was carried out with an Illumina HiSeq 2000. The TCR beta CDR3 regions were amplified from the RNA transcripts. A first-round RT-PCR of the TCR CDR3 used the HTBI primer set with the Qiagen OneStep RT-PCR kit. Clones were called with MiXCR by TCRdb after fastp trimmed the public reads at Q25, and only in-frame beta chains were retained. Identical CDR3 proteins give one entry, which carries the most common genes and DNA. In all, the sample holds approximately 200,000 distinct CDR3 sequences, and around 16% of those were seen once. The ten largest clones capture around 47% of the sample. Input material: blood. The receptors shown here come from a man in his forties with Graves' hyperthyroidism.

Ten or more counts support this clonotype. The chain uses TRBV7-3 and TRBJ2-1; TRBD2 aligns across 8 bases. Trimming at V came to 3 bases and at J to 9 bases, leaving 13 bases not matched to a gene. CDR1 SGHTA and CDR2 FQGTGA come from the germline V gene. The CDR3 length is 16 residues. The CDR3, as DNA: TGTGCCAGCAGCTTGACCGGCTCGGGACTAGTCAGTGAGCAGTTCTTC. Residues: CASSLTGSGLVSEQFF.

This clonotype was observed at least ten times. The chain employs TRBV30 and TRBJ1-1, with D unclear. Germline V lookup: CDR1 GTSNPN, CDR2 SVGIG (reference sequence). The CDR3 is made up of 13 amino acids. Trimming removed 0 bases from V and 2 bases from J, with 7 bases in between. The CDR3 DNA is TGTGCCTGGAGTGTACCCCCAAACACTGAAGCTTTCTTT. It codes for CAWSVPPNTEAFF.

This clonotype came up a few times. The chain joins TRBV19 to TRBJ2-3, with D possibly being TRBD1 or TRBD2 (5 bases each). CDR1 is LNHDA, CDR2 SQIVND, per germline (reference sequence). Trimming took off 4 bases at V and 2 bases at J, with 19 bases between the two ends. The CDR3 spans 17 residues. In DNA form, the CDR3 reads TGTGCCAGTAGTACCTTAACGTCGGGACCCATCACAGATACGCAGTATTTT. Translating gives CASSTLTSGPITDTQYF.

This clonotype was seen many times. This rearrangement joins TRBV7-2 to TRBJ2-3, with 10 nucleotides matching TRBD2. CDR3 length: 17 residues. Germline loops: CDR1 SGHTA, CDR2 FQGNSA. V lost 5 bases to trimming and J lost 2 bases; unmatched junction nucleotides: 10. CDR3 nucleotide sequence: TGTGCCAGCAGCCCTCATAGCGGGGGGATCATCACAGATACGCAGTATTTT. Encoded protein: CASSPHSGGIITDTQYF.